Listed here is a single T cell receptor beta chain. This record comes from a study of blood T cell repertoires in COVID-19. Original analysis: Estimation of nucleated cell counts was performed using reference gene primer amplification. TCRdb's copy holds only in-frame clones and misses some; the assay was immunoSEQ multiplex PCR. V and J calls and clone size follow that table, whereas D and trimming were derived from the DNA. The data hold fewer than 250,000 clones, with approximately 86% observed a single time. Germline CDR1 is LNHDA and CDR2 is SQIVND (reference sequence). CDR3 length: 15 residues. V gave up 1 base and J gave up 3 bases, with 10 bases separating them. Individuals drawn from about 26 US areas were roughly 18 to 100 years old. Participants' own reports of clinical history determined their cohort assignment.

The specimen was PBMCs or T cells enriched from blood (not recorded which). V is TRBV19 and J is TRBJ1-5; a weak D match, TRBD1 (5 bases). This sequence originates from a woman aged 25 to 39 with acute COVID-19. The CDR3 here is CASSIGARDNQPQHF. The CDR3 DNA reads TGTGCCAGTAGTATAGGGGCCAGGGACAATCAGCCCCAGCATTTT.